This TCR beta chain derives from a study of blood T cell repertoires in COVID-19. CDR1 is WSHSY, CDR2 SAAADI, per germline. Between the trimmed V and J ends, which lost 2 bases and 4 bases, there was a span of 8 bases. This CDR3 comprises 13 residues. Study members were between 18 and 89 years old and lived in about two dozen US regions. Participant-given clinical history determined each cohort assignment. Authors' methods: Reference gene primer amplification gave nucleated cell count estimates. Measured with immunoSEQ multiplex PCR; TCRdb has only the in-frame clones, and not every one. V and J calls and clone size follow that table, whereas D and trimming were derived from the DNA. The sample includes 200,000 to 250,000 clones, 82% of them seen just once.

The specimen was PBMCs or T cells enriched from blood (not recorded which). The origin of this receptor is a woman aged 60-75 years who had recovered from COVID-19. The chain links TRBV10-2 to TRBJ1-2; D uncertain. CDR3 coding DNA: TGCGCCAGCAGTGAGGAGTGGGCCTATGGCTACACCTTC. It codes for CASSEEWAYGYTF.